This record looks at one TCR beta chain sequence and its context. The antigen remains unidentified. Donors were drawn from the approximately 120-subject validation cohort, separate from the approximately 670-subject first cohort. This sample was included in a study of cytomegalovirus exposure and HLA in healthy donors. Repertoires were generated with immunoSEQ multiplex PCR, while TCRdb's copy carries only in-frame clones and drops some. The sample yields some 190,000 clones, about 82% seen once. Study-level results: Most TCR sequences proved rare, with some public TCRs found in many donors.

This TCR was recovered from a woman aged 18-29 years in good health and CMV-seronegative. Sequencing was performed on PBMCs.

CDR3 region: CASSGGQGPSTDTQYF. Here the CDR3 DNA reads TGTGCCAGCAGCGGGGGACAGGGACCTTCCACAGATACGCAGTATTTT. The chain carries TRBV9 and TRBJ2-3; TRBD1 agrees at 9 bases. CDR1 is SGDLS, CDR2 YYNGEE, per germline. J was trimmed by 2 bases and V by 3 bases; bases with no gene match: 7. CDR3 size: 16 residues. The entire variable domain, with the rest obtained from reference TRBV9 and TRBJ2-3, is as follows: DSGVTQTPKHLITATGQRVTLRCSPRSGDLSVYWYQQSLDQGLQFLIQYYNGEERAKGNILERFSAQQFPDLHSELNLSSLELGDSALYFCASSGGQGPSTDTQYFGPGTRLTVL.